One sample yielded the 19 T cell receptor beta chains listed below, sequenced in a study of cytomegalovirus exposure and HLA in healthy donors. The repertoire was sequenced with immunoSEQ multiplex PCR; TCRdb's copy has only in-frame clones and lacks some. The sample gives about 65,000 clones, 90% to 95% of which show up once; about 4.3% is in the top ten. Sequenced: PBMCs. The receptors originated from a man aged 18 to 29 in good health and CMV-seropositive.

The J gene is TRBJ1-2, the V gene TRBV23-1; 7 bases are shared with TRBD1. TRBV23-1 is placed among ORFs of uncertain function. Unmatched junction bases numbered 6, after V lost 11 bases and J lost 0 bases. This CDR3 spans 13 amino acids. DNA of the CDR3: TGCGCCTGGGGACAGTTCCCTAACTATGGCTACACCTTC. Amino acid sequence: CAWGQFPNYGYTF.

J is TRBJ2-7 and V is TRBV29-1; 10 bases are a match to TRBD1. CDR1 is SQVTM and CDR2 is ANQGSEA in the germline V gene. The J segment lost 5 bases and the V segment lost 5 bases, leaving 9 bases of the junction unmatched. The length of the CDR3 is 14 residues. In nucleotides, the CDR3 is TGCAGCGTTTCGTTTCGGACAGGGGGGGACGAGCAGTACTTC. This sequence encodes CSVSFRTGGDEQYF.

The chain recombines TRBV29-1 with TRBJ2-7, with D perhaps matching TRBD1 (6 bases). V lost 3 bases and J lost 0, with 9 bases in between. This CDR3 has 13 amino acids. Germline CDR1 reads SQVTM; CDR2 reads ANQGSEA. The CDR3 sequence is CSVEGDNSYEQYF. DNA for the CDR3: TGCAGCGTTGAGGGGGACAACTCCTACGAGCAGTACTTC.

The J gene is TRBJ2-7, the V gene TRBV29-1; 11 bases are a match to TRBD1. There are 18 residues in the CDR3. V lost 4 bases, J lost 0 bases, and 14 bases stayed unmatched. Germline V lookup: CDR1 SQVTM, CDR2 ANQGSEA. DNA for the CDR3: TGCAGCGTTGCTGGCGGGACAGGGGGATTATTTAGCTCCTACGAGCAGTACTTC. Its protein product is CSVAGGTGGLFSSYEQYF.

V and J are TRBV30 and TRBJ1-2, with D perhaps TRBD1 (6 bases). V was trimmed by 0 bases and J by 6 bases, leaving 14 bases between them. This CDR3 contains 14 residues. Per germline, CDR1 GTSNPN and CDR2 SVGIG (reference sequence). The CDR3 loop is CAWSVGGDWDGYTF. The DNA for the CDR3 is TGTGCCTGGAGTGTAGGGGGGGATTGGGATGGCTACACCTTC.

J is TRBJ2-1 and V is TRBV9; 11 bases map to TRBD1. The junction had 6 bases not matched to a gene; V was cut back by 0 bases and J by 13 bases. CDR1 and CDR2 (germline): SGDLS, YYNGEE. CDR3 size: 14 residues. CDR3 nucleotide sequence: TGTGCCAGCAGCGTAGGGACAGGGGGCCTCGAACAGTTCTTC. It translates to CASSVGTGGLEQFF.

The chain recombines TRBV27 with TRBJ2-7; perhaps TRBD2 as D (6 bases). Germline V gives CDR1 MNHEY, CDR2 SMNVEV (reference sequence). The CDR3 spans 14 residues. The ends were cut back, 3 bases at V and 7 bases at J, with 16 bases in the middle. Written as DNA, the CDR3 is TGTGCCAGCAGTTTTGCTGGGACGGCGGGGGAGCAGTACTTC. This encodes CASSFAGTAGEQYF.

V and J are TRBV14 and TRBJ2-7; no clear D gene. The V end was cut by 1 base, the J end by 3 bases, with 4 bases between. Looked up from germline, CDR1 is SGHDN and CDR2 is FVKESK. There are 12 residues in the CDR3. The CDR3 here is CASSQVGYEQYF. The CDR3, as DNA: TGTGCCAGCAGCCAAGTCGGCTACGAGCAGTACTTC.

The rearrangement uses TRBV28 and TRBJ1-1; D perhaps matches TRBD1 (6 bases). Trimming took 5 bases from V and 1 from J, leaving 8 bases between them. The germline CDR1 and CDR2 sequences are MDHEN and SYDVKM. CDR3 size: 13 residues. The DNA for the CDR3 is TGTGCCAGCAGTAAAGGGGGGAACACTGAAGCTTTCTTT. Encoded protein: CASSKGGNTEAFF.

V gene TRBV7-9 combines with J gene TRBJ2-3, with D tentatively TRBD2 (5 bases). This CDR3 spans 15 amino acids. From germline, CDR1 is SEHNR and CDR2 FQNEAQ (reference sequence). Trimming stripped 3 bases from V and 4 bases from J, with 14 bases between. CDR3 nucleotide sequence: TGTGCCAGCAGCTTTGCCTACGACGGGGCAGATACGCAGTATTTT. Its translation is CASSFAYDGADTQYF. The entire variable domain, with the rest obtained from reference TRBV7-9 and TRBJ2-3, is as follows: DTGVSQNPRHKITKRGQNVTFRCDPISEHNRLYWYRQTLGQGPEFLTYFQNEAQLEKSRLLSDRFSAERPKGSFSTLEIQRTEQGDSAMYLCASSFAYDGADTQYFGPGTRLTVL.

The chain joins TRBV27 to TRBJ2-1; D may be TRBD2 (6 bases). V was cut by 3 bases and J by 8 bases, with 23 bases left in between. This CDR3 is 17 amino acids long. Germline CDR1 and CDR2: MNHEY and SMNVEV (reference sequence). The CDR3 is CASSFIPPGLGLDEQFF. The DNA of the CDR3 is TGTGCCAGCAGTTTTATCCCTCCGGGGTTGGGACTTGATGAGCAGTTCTTC.

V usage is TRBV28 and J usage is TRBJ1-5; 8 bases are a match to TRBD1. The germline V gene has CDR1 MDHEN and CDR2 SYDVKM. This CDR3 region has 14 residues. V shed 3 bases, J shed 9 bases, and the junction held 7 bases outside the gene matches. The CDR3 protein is CASSLGQVPAPQHF. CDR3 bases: TGTGCCAGCAGTTTGGGACAGGTGCCGGCGCCCCAGCATTTT. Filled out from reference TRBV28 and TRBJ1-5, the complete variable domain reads DVKVTQSSRYLVKRTGEKVFLECVQDMDHENMFWYRQDPGLGLRLIYFSYDVKMKEKGDIPEGYSVSREKKERFSLILESASTNQTSMYLCASSLGQVPAPQHFGDGTRLSIL.

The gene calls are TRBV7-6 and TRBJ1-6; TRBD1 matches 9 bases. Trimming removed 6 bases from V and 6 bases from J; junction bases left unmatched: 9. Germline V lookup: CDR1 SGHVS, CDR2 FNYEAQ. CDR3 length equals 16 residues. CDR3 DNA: TGTGCCAGCAGACCTGAACAGGGGGCAAGTAATTCACCCCTCCACTTT. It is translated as CASRPEQGASNSPLHF.

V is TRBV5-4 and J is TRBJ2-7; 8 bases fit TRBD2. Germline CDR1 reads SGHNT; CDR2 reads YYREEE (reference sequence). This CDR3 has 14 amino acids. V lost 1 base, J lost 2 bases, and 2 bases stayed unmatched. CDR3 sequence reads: CASSLRTSPYEQYF. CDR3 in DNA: TGTGCCAGCAGCTTGCGGACTAGCCCCTACGAGCAGTACTTC.

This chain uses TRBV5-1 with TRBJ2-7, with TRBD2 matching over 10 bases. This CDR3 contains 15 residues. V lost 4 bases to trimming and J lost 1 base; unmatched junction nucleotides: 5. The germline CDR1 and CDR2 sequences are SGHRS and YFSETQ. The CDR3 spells CASSDGTSVSYEQYF. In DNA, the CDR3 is TGCGCCAGCAGCGACGGGACTAGCGTTTCCTACGAGCAGTACTTC.

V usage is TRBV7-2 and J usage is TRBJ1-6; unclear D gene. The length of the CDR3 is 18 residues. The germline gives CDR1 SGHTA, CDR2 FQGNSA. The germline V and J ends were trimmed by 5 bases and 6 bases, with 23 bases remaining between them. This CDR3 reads CASSHDLWRVKVNSPLHF. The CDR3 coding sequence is TGTGCCAGCAGCCACGATCTCTGGAGGGTTAAGGTTAATTCACCCCTCCACTTT.

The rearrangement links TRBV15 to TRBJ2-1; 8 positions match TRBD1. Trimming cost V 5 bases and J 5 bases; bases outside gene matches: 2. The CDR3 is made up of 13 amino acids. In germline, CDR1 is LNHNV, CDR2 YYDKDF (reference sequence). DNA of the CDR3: TGTGCCACCAGCTGGGACAGGAACAATGAGCAGTTCTTC. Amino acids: CATSWDRNNEQFF.

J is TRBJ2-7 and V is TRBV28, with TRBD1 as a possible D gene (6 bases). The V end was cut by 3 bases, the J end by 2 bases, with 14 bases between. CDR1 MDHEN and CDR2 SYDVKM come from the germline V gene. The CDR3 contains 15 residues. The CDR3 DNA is TGTGCCAGCAGTTTCCGATGGGGGCCCACCTACGAGCAGTACTTC. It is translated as CASSFRWGPTYEQYF.

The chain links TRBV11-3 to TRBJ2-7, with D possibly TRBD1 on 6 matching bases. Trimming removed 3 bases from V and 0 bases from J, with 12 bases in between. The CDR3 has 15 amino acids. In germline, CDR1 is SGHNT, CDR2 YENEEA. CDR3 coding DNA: TGTGCCAGCAGCTTCTCGACAGGTCCCTCCTACGAGCAGTACTTC. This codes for CASSFSTGPSYEQYF.